Given below is one TCR beta chain in context. These data come from a study of blood T cell repertoires in COVID-19. As for the study in general: Some COVID-19 samples were acute and others convalescent; all came from the United States, Italy and Spain.

Only in-frame clones appear in the TCRdb table, and some are missing; sequencing was by immunoSEQ multiplex PCR. The repertoire consists of around 170,000 clones, with about 86% occurring once and the leading ten covering 7%. Germline V gene lookup returns CDR1 SGHRS and CDR2 YFSETQ. V trimming: 4 bases; J trimming: 1 base; junction bases outside the gene matches: 6. The CDR3 is made up of 15 amino acids. The clonotype comes from a man aged 50 or older with active or convalescent COVID-19. V usage is TRBV5-1 and J usage is TRBJ2-7; the match to TRBD1 covers 9 bases. Sequencing input: peripheral blood. The CDR3 loop is CASSNRDRASYEQYF. In nucleotides, the CDR3 is TGCGCCAGCAGCAACCGGGACAGGGCATCCTACGAGCAGTACTTC.